Given below is one T cell receptor (beta chain) in context. The antigen is not known. A second about 7 to 11 cycle PCR used barcoded and J-beta primers. TCRdb reprocessed the 5' RACE reads via MiXCR and lists one record per CDR3 protein. The sample comprises about 1.4 million distinct CDR3 sequences, 45% to 70% of which are singletons, and under 8.5% rests with the top ten. The data derive from a study of blood T cells in healthy people across ages. Study background: Roughly one uniquely barcoded beta molecule per two T cells was captured.

Findings and caveats of the study: Estimates of diversity drawn from one million T cells were considered underestimates. Compared with aged donors, long-lived donors showed fewer expanded clones, suggesting selection.

Samples had at least 7 million PBMCs isolated from them. V was pared by 5 bases and J by 5 bases, with 4 bases of the junction left unmatched. CDR1 DFQATT and CDR2 SNEGSKA come from the germline V gene (reference sequence). The CDR3 consists of 13 residues. The rearrangement uses TRBV20-1 and TRBJ2-5, with 11 bases aligning to TRBD1. Sequenced input: blood. The receptor comes from a man aged 18 to 29 in good health. CDR3 in amino acids: CSAPGTGGETQYF. The DNA for the CDR3 is TGCAGTGCTCCCGGGACAGGGGGGGAGACCCAGTACTTC.